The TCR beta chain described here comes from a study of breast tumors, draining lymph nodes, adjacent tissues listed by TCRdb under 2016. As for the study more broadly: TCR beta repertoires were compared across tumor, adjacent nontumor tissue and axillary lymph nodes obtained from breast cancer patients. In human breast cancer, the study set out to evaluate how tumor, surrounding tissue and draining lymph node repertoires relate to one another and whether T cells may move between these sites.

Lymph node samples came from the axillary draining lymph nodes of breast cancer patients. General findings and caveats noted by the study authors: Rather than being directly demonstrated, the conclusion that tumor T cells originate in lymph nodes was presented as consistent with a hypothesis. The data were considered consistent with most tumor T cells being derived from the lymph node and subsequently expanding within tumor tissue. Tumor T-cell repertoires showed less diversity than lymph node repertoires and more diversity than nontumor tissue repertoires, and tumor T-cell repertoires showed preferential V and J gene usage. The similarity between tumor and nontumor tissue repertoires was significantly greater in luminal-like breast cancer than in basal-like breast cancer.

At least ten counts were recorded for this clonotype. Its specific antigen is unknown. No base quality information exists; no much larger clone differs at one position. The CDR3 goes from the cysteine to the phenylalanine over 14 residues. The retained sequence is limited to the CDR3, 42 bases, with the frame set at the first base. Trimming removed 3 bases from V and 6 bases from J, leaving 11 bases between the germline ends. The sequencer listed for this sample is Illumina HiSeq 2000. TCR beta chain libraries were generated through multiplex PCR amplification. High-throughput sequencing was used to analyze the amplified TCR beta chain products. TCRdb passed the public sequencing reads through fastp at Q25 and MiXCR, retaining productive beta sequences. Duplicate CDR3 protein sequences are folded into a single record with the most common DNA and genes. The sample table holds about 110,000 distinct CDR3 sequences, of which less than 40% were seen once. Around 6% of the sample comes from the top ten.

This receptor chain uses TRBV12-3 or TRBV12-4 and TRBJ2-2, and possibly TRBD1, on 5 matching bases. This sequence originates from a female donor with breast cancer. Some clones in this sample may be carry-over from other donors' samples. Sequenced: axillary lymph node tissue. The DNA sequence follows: TGTGCCAGCAGTTTTCAGGGATGGGCCGGGGAGCTGTTTTTT. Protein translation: CASSFQGWAGELFF.